What follows are 25 T cell receptor beta chains derived from one specimen sequenced in a study of shared clonotypes between healthy human individuals. Repertoires were generated with immunoSEQ multiplex PCR, while TCRdb's copy carries only in-frame clones and drops some. The table shows over a million clones, with approximately 76% occurring only once. The sample taken for sequencing was memory CD4+ T cells sorted from blood. Subset indicated: CD45RA-negative fraction. The source is a man younger than 35 in good health.

This clone was detected a few times. This chain links TRBV19 with TRBJ2-6; D ambiguous. The germline gives CDR1 LNHDA, CDR2 SQIVND (reference sequence). The CDR3 runs 14 residues. Trimming pared 5 bases from V and 0 bases from J, leaving 5 bases between. The CDR3 here is CASSWDSGANVLTF. CDR3 DNA sequence: TGTGCCAGTAGTTGGGACTCTGGGGCCAACGTCCTGACTTTC.

The J gene is TRBJ2-7, the V gene TRBV5-6, with D perhaps TRBD1 (5 bases). The CDR3 is 16 amino acids. Per the germline V gene, CDR1 is SGHDT and CDR2 is YYEEEE. V was shortened by 5 bases and J by 0 bases, with 18 bases between the two germline ends. Written as DNA, the CDR3 is TGTGCCAGCAGACCCGGAGCAGGGTTGGTCTCCTACGAGCAGTACTTC. Residues: CASRPGAGLVSYEQYF.

The chain employs TRBV29-1 and TRBJ2-1; 9 positions agree with TRBD2. V shed 2 bases, J shed 7 bases, and the junction held 6 bases outside the gene matches. This CDR3 spans 14 amino acids. The germline V gene encodes CDR1 SQVTM and CDR2 ANQGSEA. The CDR3: CSVEKTSGSNEQFF. The CDR3 DNA is TGCAGCGTTGAAAAGACTAGCGGAAGTAATGAGCAGTTCTTC.

This chain connects TRBV4-3 to TRBJ2-7, with 7 bases aligning to TRBD2. CDR1 is LGHNA, CDR2 YSLEER, per germline. CDR3 size: 16 residues. The V and J ends lost 1 base and 3 bases, in that order; junction bases with no gene match: 9. The CDR3 region is CASSQVRNGRLYEQYF. In DNA, the CDR3 is TGCGCCAGCAGCCAAGTTCGGAACGGGAGGCTCTACGAGCAGTACTTC.

This clone was seen repeatedly, ten times or more. The chain recombines TRBV30 with TRBJ1-2; 8 bases fit TRBD1. Unmatched junction bases numbered 10, after V lost 3 bases and J lost 7 bases. The CDR3 is 14 residues long. The V gene's germline CDR1 is GTSNPN and CDR2 SVGIG (reference sequence). This CDR3 is CAWSTGRGRLGYTF. CDR3 sequence (DNA): TGTGCCTGGAGCACAGGCAGGGGGCGTCTTGGCTACACCTTC.

In this sample, this clone turned up a few times. Being one base from a much bigger clone, this may be a read error. Additional DNA sequences in this sample encode the identical CDR3. This chain connects TRBV7-9 to TRBJ2-7; D remains ambiguous. V lost 1 base to trimming and J lost 2 bases, with 3 bases between them. This CDR3 is 12 amino acids long. CDR1 is SEHNR, CDR2 FQNEAQ, per germline (reference sequence). The CDR3 reads CASSLGAYEQYF. CDR3 DNA sequence: TGTGCCAGCAGCTTAGGTGCCTACGAGCAGTACTTC.

The rearrangement uses TRBV27 and TRBJ2-1; TRBD2 aligns across 9 bases. The CDR3 covers 14 residues. The trim removed 5 bases at V and 4 bases at J, leaving 3 bases unmatched. The germline V gene encodes CDR1 MNHEY and CDR2 SMNVEV (reference sequence). The CDR3 DNA sequence: TGTGCCAGCAGTCGACTAGCGGTTTACAATGAGCAGTTCTTC. Translation gives CASSRLAVYNEQFF.

The V gene is TRBV5-1, the J gene TRBJ2-7, with D hard to call. Per the germline V gene, CDR1 is SGHRS and CDR2 is YFSETQ. The CDR3 extends over 16 amino acids. V was clipped by 3 bases and J by 2 bases, with 18 bases between them. The CDR3 spells CASSSGAGRMTYEQYF. In DNA, the CDR3 is TGCGCCAGCAGCTCTGGTGCCGGACGGATGACCTACGAGCAGTACTTC.

V usage is TRBV5-1 and J usage is TRBJ1-1; D unresolved. The CDR3 extends over 12 amino acids. V lost 0 bases to trimming and J lost 10 bases, with 10 bases between them. Germline CDR1 SGHRS, CDR2 YFSETQ. CDR3 sequence: CASSLGASGAFF. The CDR3 coding sequence is TGCGCCAGCAGCTTGGGGGCGAGTGGAGCTTTCTTT.

About this clone itself: The junction does not match germline at one end; this may be a read error. CDR3 bases: TGTGCCACCTCATCGGGACTACCCCCTCTCGAGCAGTACTTC. Protein sequence: CATSSGLPPLEQYF. J is TRBJ2-7 and V is TRBV18; 7 positions match TRBD2. Germline CDR1 is KGHSH and CDR2 is LQKENI. CDR3 length: 14 amino acids.

As concerns this clone: An end of the junction differs from the germline gene, which may be a read error. The rearrangement uses TRBV5-6 and TRBJ1-5, with TRBD1 identical over 7 bases. CDR3 length: 14 residues. Germline CDR1 reads SGHDT; CDR2 reads YYEEEE. Written as DNA, the CDR3 is TGTGCCAGCAGCCCTACAGGGGTCAATCAGCCCCGGCATTTT. Translation gives CASSPTGVNQPRHF. The whole variable domain, remainder taken from reference TRBV5-6 and TRBJ1-5, is DAGVTQSPTHLIKTRGQQVTLRCSPKSGHDTVSWYQQALGQGPQFIFQYYEEEERQRGNFPDRFSGHQFPNYSSELNVNALLLGDSALYLCASSPTGVNQPRHFGDGTRLSIL.

The chain uses TRBV20-1 and TRBJ2-1; no clear D gene. CDR3 size: 11 residues. The V gene lost 6 bases and the J gene lost 5 bases, with 8 bases spanning the gap. Germline V lookup: CDR1 DFQATT, CDR2 SNEGSKA (reference sequence). Written as DNA, the CDR3 is TGCAGTGCCCACGGCAACAATGAGCAGTTCTTC. It encodes CSAHGNNEQFF.

The V call is TRBV6-5, the J call TRBJ2-1; 9 bases are shared with TRBD2. CDR3 length equals 15 residues. V lost 4 bases, J lost 0 bases, and 1 base stayed unmatched. Germline loops: CDR1 MNHEY, CDR2 SVGAGI. The CDR3 DNA reads as TGTGCCAGCAGTTCTAGCGGGATCTCCTACAATGAGCAGTTCTTC. Translation gives CASSSSGISYNEQFF.

The chain links TRBV2 to TRBJ2-3; a weak D match, TRBD2 (6 bases). Germline CDR1 SNHLY, CDR2 FYNNEI. The CDR3 has 14 amino acids. Trimming pared 4 bases from V and 4 bases from J, leaving 12 bases between. CDR3: CASSVEGSADTQYF. DNA of the CDR3: TGTGCCAGCAGTGTGGAGGGTTCTGCAGATACGCAGTATTTT.

The V call is TRBV30, the J call TRBJ2-7; possible D gene TRBD1, 5 bases. Per the germline V gene, CDR1 is GTSNPN and CDR2 is SVGIG (reference sequence). Trimming removed 0 bases at V and 5 bases at J, with 11 bases between. The CDR3 totals 13 residues. In DNA, the CDR3 is TGTGCCTGGAGTGTTCTCAGGGCCGACGAGCAGTACTTC. Protein: CAWSVLRADEQYF.

The V gene is TRBV10-3, the J gene TRBJ1-1, with a tentative D call TRBD1 (5 bases). V was cut by 7 bases and J by 10 bases, with 19 bases left in between. Germline CDR1 ENHRY, CDR2 SYGVKD. This CDR3 has 13 residues. The CDR3 loop reads CAINGDGDDGAFF. As DNA, the CDR3 is TGTGCCATCAACGGGGACGGGGATGATGGAGCTTTCTTT.

This rearrangement joins TRBV19 to TRBJ2-3, with D perhaps matching TRBD2 (5 bases). Trimming stripped 3 bases from V and 3 bases from J, with 13 bases between. The CDR3 runs 15 residues. The germline V gene encodes CDR1 LNHDA and CDR2 SQIVND (reference sequence). The CDR3 bases are TGTGCCAGTAGTATTGGAGCGGTTAAAACAGATACGCAGTATTTT. This encodes CASSIGAVKTDTQYF.

On this clone itself: Other DNA sequences within the sample encode an identical CDR3. The rearrangement uses TRBV6-5 and TRBJ2-3; D tentatively fits TRBD1 or TRBD2 (5 bases each). V dropped 8 bases and J dropped 0 bases, with 9 bases sitting between them. The V gene's germline CDR1 is MNHEY and CDR2 SVGAGI. The CDR3 is 13 residues long. CDR3 nucleotide sequence: TGTGCCAGCCGGGGACCTAGCACAGATACGCAGTATTTT. Protein: CASRGPSTDTQYF.

The chain joins TRBV4-3 to TRBJ2-1; 13 nucleotides agree with TRBD2. Germline CDR1 LGHNA, CDR2 YSLEER. CDR3 length: 14 residues. The V and J ends lost 3 bases and 15 bases, in that order; junction bases with no gene match: 8. CDR3 DNA sequence: TGCGCCAGCAGCCATGCAGGACTAGCGGGAGTTCGGTTCTTC. Amino acids: CASSHAGLAGVRFF.

V and J are TRBV5-6 and TRBJ1-1, with D possibly matching TRBD1 (6 bases). The V gene lost 1 base and the J gene lost 4 bases, with 14 bases spanning the gap. CDR1 and CDR2 (germline): SGHDT, YYEEEE. The CDR3 covers 15 residues. CDR3 DNA: TGTGCCAGCAGCTTGACAGGGCTCACCGCCACTGAAGCTTTCTTT. Translated, it gives CASSLTGLTATEAFF.

This chain uses TRBV5-8 with TRBJ2-2; 8 bases line up with TRBD1. The CDR3 sequence is 17 residues long. V lost 5 bases and J lost 0; bases outside the gene matches: 9. Germline CDR1 reads SGHTS; CDR2 reads YDEGEE. CDR3 nucleotides: TGTGCCAGCAGGAATCTGGACAGGGACGCGAACACCGGGGAGCTGTTTTTT. Translating it yields CASRNLDRDANTGELFF. Full variable domain (remainder filled in from reference TRBV5-8 and TRBJ2-2): EAGVTQSPTHLIKTRGQQATLRCSPISGHTSVYWYQQALGLGLQFLLWYDEGEERNRGNFPPRFSGRQFPNYSSELNVNALELEDSALYLCASRNLDRDANTGELFFGEGSRLTVL.

Regarding this clone: Other nucleotide sequences in the sample specify the same CDR3. This chain connects TRBV19 to TRBJ2-7, with TRBD2 as a possible D gene (5 bases). The CDR3 sequence is 14 residues long. V lost 3 bases to trimming and J lost 0 bases, with 9 bases between them. Germline loops: CDR1 LNHDA, CDR2 SQIVND (reference sequence). The chain's CDR3 is CASSIQGSSYEQYF. Written as DNA, the CDR3 is TGTGCCAGTAGTATCCAAGGGAGCTCCTACGAGCAGTACTTC. Full variable domain (outside the CDR3, taken from reference TRBV19 and TRBJ2-7): DGGITQSPKYLFRKEGQNVTLSCEQNLNHDAMYWYRQDPGQGLRLIYYSQIVNDFQKGDIAEGYSVSREKKESFPLTVTSAQKNPTAFYLCASSIQGSSYEQYFGPGTRLTVT.

The chain combines TRBV15 with TRBJ2-5; TRBD1 agrees at 10 bases. The V and J ends lost 3 bases and 4 bases, in that order; junction bases with no gene match: 8. Germline V gene sequence: CDR1 LNHNV, CDR2 YYDKDF (reference sequence). The length of the CDR3 is 16 residues. The DNA for the CDR3 is TGTGCCACCAGCAGGCGACAGGGGGCGCTTTTAGAGACCCAGTACTTC. Protein: CATSRRQGALLETQYF.

A note on this clone: Other DNA variants within this sample encode the same CDR3. V gene TRBV29-1 combines with J gene TRBJ2-7; D is ambiguous. The V end was cut by 5 bases, the J end by 4 bases, with 9 bases between. Germline loops: CDR1 SQVTM, CDR2 ANQGSEA. The CDR3 runs to 11 residues. CDR3 sequence reads: CSVLLSYEQYF. The CDR3 nucleotides are TGCAGCGTTCTACTTAGTTACGAGCAGTACTTC.

V usage is TRBV5-6 and J usage is TRBJ2-7, with D tentatively TRBD1 (5 bases). CDR1 SGHDT and CDR2 YYEEEE come from the germline V gene. CDR3 length: 15 amino acids. Trimming removed 3 bases at V and 3 bases at J, with 16 bases between. CDR3 nucleotide sequence: TGTGCCAGCAGCTACCTCGGAACAGGTGACTACGAGCAGTACTTC. It specifies CASSYLGTGDYEQYF. Filled out from reference TRBV5-6 and TRBJ2-7, the complete variable domain reads DAGVTQSPTHLIKTRGQQVTLRCSPKSGHDTVSWYQQALGQGPQFIFQYYEEEERQRGNFPDRFSGHQFPNYSSELNVNALLLGDSALYLCASSYLGTGDYEQYFGPGTRLTVT.